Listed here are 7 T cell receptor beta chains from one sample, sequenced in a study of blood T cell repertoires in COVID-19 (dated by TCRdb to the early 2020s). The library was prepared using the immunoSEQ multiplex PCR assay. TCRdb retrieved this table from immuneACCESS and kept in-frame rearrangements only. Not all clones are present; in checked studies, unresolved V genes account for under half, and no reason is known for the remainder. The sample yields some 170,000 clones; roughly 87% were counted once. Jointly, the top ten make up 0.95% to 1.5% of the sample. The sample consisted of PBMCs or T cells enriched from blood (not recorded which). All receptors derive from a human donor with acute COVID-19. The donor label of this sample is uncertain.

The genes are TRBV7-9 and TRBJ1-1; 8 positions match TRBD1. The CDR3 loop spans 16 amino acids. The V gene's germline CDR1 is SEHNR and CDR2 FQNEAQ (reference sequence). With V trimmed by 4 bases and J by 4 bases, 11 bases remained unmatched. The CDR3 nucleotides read TGTGCCAGCAGCTCCAACCCGACAGGGGTGGTCACTGAAGCTTTCTTT. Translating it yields CASSSNPTGVVTEAFF.

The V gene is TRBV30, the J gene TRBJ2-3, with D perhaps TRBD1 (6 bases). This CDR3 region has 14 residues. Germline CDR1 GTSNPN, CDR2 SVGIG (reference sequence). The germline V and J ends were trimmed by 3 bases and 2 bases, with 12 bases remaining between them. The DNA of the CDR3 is TGTGCCTGGAGAATGAGGGGGTACACAGATACGCAGTATTTT. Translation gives CAWRMRGYTDTQYF.

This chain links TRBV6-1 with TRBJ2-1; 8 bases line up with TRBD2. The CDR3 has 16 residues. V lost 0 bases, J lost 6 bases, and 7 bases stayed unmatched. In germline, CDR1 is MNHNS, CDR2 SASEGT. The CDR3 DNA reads TGTGCCAGCAGTGAAGCCTGGGGAGCGGGGGTCAATGAGCAGTTCTTC. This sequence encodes CASSEAWGAGVNEQFF.

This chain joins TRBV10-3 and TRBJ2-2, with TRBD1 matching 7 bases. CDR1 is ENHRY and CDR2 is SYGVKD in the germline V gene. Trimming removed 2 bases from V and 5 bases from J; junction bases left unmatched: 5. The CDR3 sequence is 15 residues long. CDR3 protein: CAISERGPSTGELFF. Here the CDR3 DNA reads TGTGCCATCAGTGAGAGGGGGCCTTCAACCGGGGAGCTGTTTTTT.

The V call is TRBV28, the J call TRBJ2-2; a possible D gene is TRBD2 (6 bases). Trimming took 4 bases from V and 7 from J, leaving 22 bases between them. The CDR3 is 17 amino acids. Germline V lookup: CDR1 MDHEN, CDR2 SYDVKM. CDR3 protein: CASSSGNRAGGSGELFF. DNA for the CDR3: TGTGCCAGCAGTTCAGGGAACAGAGCTGGAGGGAGCGGGGAGCTGTTTTTT.

CDR3 in DNA: TGTGCCAGCAGTTACTCGGTAGGGGTCTACGAGCAGTACTTC. Translating it yields CASSYSVGVYEQYF. V and J are TRBV6-5 and TRBJ2-7; D perhaps matches TRBD1 (5 bases). The CDR3 length is 14 residues. Germline V gene sequence: CDR1 MNHEY, CDR2 SVGAGI. V lost 0 bases, J lost 3 bases, and 9 bases lay in between.

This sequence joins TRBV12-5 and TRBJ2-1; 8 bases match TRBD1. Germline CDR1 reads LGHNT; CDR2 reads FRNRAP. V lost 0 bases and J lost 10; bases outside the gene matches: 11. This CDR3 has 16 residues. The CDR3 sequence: CASGLVLGQGLSEQFF. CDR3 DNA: TGTGCTAGTGGTTTGGTACTCGGACAGGGTCTTTCGGAGCAGTTCTTC.